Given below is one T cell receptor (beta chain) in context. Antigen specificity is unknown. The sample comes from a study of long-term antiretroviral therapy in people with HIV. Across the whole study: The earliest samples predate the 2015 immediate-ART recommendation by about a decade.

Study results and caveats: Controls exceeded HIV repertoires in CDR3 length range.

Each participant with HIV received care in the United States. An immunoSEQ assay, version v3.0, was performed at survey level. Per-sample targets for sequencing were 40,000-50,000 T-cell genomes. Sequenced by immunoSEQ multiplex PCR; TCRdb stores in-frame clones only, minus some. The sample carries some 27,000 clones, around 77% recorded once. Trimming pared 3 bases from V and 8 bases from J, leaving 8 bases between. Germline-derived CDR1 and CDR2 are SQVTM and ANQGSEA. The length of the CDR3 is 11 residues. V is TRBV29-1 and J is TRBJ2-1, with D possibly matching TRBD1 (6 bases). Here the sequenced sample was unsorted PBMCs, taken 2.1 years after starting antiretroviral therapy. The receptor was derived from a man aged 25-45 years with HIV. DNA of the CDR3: TGCAGCGTTGACAGGGGCCATGAGCAGTTCTTC. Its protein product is CSVDRGHEQFF.